The 28 T cell receptor beta chains below all came from one sample that was sequenced in a study of shared clonotypes between healthy human individuals. Measured with immunoSEQ multiplex PCR; TCRdb has only the in-frame clones, and not every one. Of 2 million to 2.5 million clones in the sample, roughly 93% were seen once. Sequencing was carried out using naive CD4+ T cells from PBMCs. Stated subset: CD45RA+ positively selected. Source of these receptors: a man aged 18 to 30 in good health. Some clones in this sample may be carry-over from other donors' samples.

The chain couples TRBV7-2 to TRBJ1-2; a weak D match, TRBD1 (6 bases). V lost 11 bases and J lost 4, with 29 bases in between. The CDR3 runs 17 residues. The germline CDR1 and CDR2 sequences are SGHTA and FQGNSA. CDR3 protein: CAAGGAYFRNGIYGYTF. The CDR3 nucleotides read TGTGCCGCCGGGGGGGCTTATTTTAGAAACGGGATCTATGGCTACACCTTC.

The V and J genes are TRBV19 and TRBJ2-2; 14 positions match TRBD2. The CDR3 consists of 22 residues. Germline loops: CDR1 LNHDA, CDR2 SQIVND (reference sequence). V trimming: 3 bases; J trimming: 6 bases; junction bases outside the gene matches: 21. The CDR3 sequence is CASSMRPPGLAGDPRRAGELFF. The CDR3 DNA follows: TGTGCCAGTAGTATGAGGCCCCCGGGACTAGCGGGAGACCCCAGGAGGGCCGGGGAGCTGTTTTTT.

This clone has a handful of counts. This chain joins TRBV6-5 and TRBJ1-1; no firm D call. The ends were cut back, 5 bases at V and 5 bases at J, with 15 bases in the middle. Germline V gene data show CDR1 as MNHEY and CDR2 as SVGAGI. The CDR3 loop spans 14 amino acids. As DNA, the CDR3 is TGTGCCAGCAGTACCAAAGGGAGCTCGACTGAAGCTTTCTTT. It codes for CASSTKGSSTEAFF.

This clone was observed once. V and J are TRBV12-1 and TRBJ2-1; TRBD2, the table's D call, was not compared with the DNA. TRBV12-1 is listed as a pseudogene. The CDR3 length is 13 residues. CDR3 in DNA: TGTGCCAGCAGCTTGGGTAAAAGTAGCGAGCAGTTCTTC. Protein: CASSLGKSSEQFF.

The genes are TRBV29-1 and TRBJ2-5, with 7 nucleotides matching TRBD1. The DNA end favors TRBJ2-7, so the J call may be wrong. Germline CDR1 and CDR2: SQVTM and ANQGSEA. CDR3 size: 15 residues. The CDR3 sequence: CSVEGGDRASYEQYF. For the CDR3, the DNA is TGCAGCGTTGAAGGGGGTGACAGGGCCTCCTACGAGCAGTACTTC.

Turning to this clone: This specimen includes other DNA sequences encoding the same CDR3. CDR3 DNA: TGTGCCTGGAGTGCCCAGGGTGGTGAAAAACTGTTTTTT. This gives the protein CAWSAQGGEKLFF. This chain uses TRBV30 with TRBJ1-4, with TRBD1 as a possible D gene (5 bases). The V gene lost 1 base and the J gene lost 7 bases, with 10 bases spanning the gap. The germline gives CDR1 GTSNPN, CDR2 SVGIG (reference sequence). The CDR3 contains 13 residues.

CDR3 in DNA: TGTGCCAGCAGCTTAGTGAGGGGGCAGGCCACTGAAGCTTTCTTT. Encoded protein: CASSLVRGQATEAFF. The chain joins TRBV11-2 to TRBJ1-1; TRBD1 aligns across 7 bases. The CDR3 length is 15 residues. Trimming took 1 base from V and 4 from J; bases not matched to a gene: 6. The germline V gene encodes CDR1 SGHAT and CDR2 FQNNGV.

In this sample, this clone turned up once. The rearrangement uses TRBV6-5 and TRBJ1-4; a possible D gene is TRBD1 (5 bases). This CDR3 has 14 residues. Germline CDR1 and CDR2: MNHEY and SVGAGI. The V gene lost 8 bases and the J gene lost 8 bases, with 18 bases spanning the gap. The CDR3 DNA reads TGTGCCAGCGCTTTTGGTCAGGGACGGGAAAAACTGTTTTTT. Its translation is CASAFGQGREKLFF.

V is TRBV29-1 and J is TRBJ2-7; the match to TRBD1 covers 7 bases. The germline V gene encodes CDR1 SQVTM and CDR2 ANQGSEA. The CDR3 has 13 amino acids. V shed 5 bases, J shed 0 bases, and the junction held 4 bases outside the gene matches. CDR3 bases: TGCAGCGTTTACTGGACAGGCTCCTACGAGCAGTACTTC. It specifies CSVYWTGSYEQYF.

The chain links TRBV5-8 to TRBJ2-5; the D gene is possibly TRBD2 (6 bases). The CDR3 length is 19 residues. Trimming pared 0 bases from V and 7 bases from J, leaving 28 bases between. Germline V CDR1 and CDR2: SGHTS, YDEGEE. The CDR3 bases are TGTGCCAGCAGCTTGGAACGGTTGGACGGGAGTCCTGTTGTTGGGACCCAGTACTTC. Translation: CASSLERLDGSPVVGTQYF.

V is TRBV5-1 and J is TRBJ2-7; 8 bases agree with TRBD2. CDR1 SGHRS and CDR2 YFSETQ come from the germline V gene. This CDR3 is 15 amino acids long. V shed 3 bases, J shed 3 bases, and the junction held 8 bases outside the gene matches. CDR3: CASSSGVLAVYEQYF. The CDR3 nucleotides are TGCGCCAGCAGCTCGGGGGTACTAGCGGTCTACGAGCAGTACTTC.

A word on this clone: Other DNA sequences of this sample code for an identical CDR3. This rearrangement joins TRBV30 to TRBJ1-1, with D possibly being TRBD1 (5 bases). The CDR3 length is 11 residues. V was clipped by 3 bases and J by 4 bases, with 6 bases between them. Germline V gene lookup returns CDR1 GTSNPN and CDR2 SVGIG (reference sequence). As DNA, the CDR3 is TGTGCCTGGAGGGGGGGCACTGAAGCTTTCTTT. This gives the protein CAWRGGTEAFF.

The chain combines TRBV28 with TRBJ2-7; TRBD2 agrees at 9 bases. Trimming took 10 bases from V and 3 from J; bases not matched to a gene: 19. This CDR3 contains 17 residues. Germline V lookup: CDR1 MDHEN, CDR2 SYDVKM. The CDR3 coding sequence is TGTGCCACCTCGACGGTATTAGCGGGAGATCAATTCTACGAGCAGTACTTC. This encodes CATSTVLAGDQFYEQYF.

This clone was observed a few times. Within the sample, other DNA sequences also encode this same CDR3. V usage is TRBV5-1 and J usage is TRBJ2-7, with D uncertain. Germline CDR1 is SGHRS and CDR2 is YFSETQ. This CDR3 has 11 amino acids. The ends were cut back, 5 bases at V and 4 bases at J, with 7 bases in the middle. DNA for the CDR3: TGCGCCAGCAGGGATTCTTACGAGCAGTACTTC. It encodes CASRDSYEQYF.

The gene calls are TRBV28 and TRBJ2-3; D uncertain. This CDR3 contains 14 residues. With 7 bases removed from V and 4 bases from J, the gap between germline ends came to 15 bases. The germline gives CDR1 MDHEN, CDR2 SYDVKM. CDR3 sequence reads: CASTLTSPPDTQYF. CDR3 sequence (DNA): TGTGCCAGCACCCTGACGTCTCCCCCAGATACGCAGTATTTT. Filled out from reference TRBV28 and TRBJ2-3, the complete variable domain reads DVKVTQSSRYLVKRTGEKVFLECVQDMDHENMFWYRQDPGLGLRLIYFSYDVKMKEKGDIPEGYSVSREKKERFSLILESASTNQTSMYLCASTLTSPPDTQYFGPGTRLTVL.

The rearrangement joins TRBV2 to TRBJ2-2, with D possibly TRBD1 on 6 matching bases. Looked up from germline, CDR1 is SNHLY and CDR2 is FYNNEI. V was trimmed by 11 bases and J by 5 bases, leaving 12 bases between them. The CDR3 spans 12 residues. This CDR3 is CACSGETGELFF. The CDR3 coding sequence is TGTGCCTGCTCAGGGGAGACCGGGGAGCTGTTTTTT.

The J gene is TRBJ1-5, the V gene TRBV28; D is unresolved. Trimming cost V 3 bases and J 6 bases, with 9 bases left between them. The CDR3 contains 13 residues. The germline V gene encodes CDR1 MDHEN and CDR2 SYDVKM. Written as DNA, the CDR3 is TGTGCCAGCAGTTTTCGAATCTCTCAGCCCCAGCATTTT. Its protein is CASSFRISQPQHF.

This clone showed up just once. Here the CDR3 DNA reads TGTGCCATCAGACTACAACTACCCGGGACAGGAGCAAACACTGAAGCTTTCTTT. It is translated as CAIRLQLPGTGANTEAFF. The V gene is TRBV10-3, the J gene TRBJ1-1; 8 bases line up with TRBD1. V shed 6 bases, J shed 2 bases, and the junction held 17 bases outside the gene matches. CDR1 is ENHRY, CDR2 SYGVKD, per germline. The CDR3 consists of 18 residues.

This clone has a handful of counts. The identical CDR3 is also encoded by other nucleotide sequences in the sample. The chain is built from TRBV5-1 and TRBJ1-5; no reliable D call. CDR1 and CDR2 from the germline V gene are SGHRS and YFSETQ. V gave up 0 bases and J gave up 4 bases, with 8 bases separating them. CDR3 length: 14 amino acids. CDR3 DNA: TGCGCCAGCAGCTTGGAGGGAGGGAATCAGCCCCAGCATTTT. Translated, it gives CASSLEGGNQPQHF.

The genes are TRBV28 and TRBJ1-5; no clear D. There are 17 residues in the CDR3. Trimming removed 7 bases at V and 7 bases at J, with 26 bases between. Germline V gene data show CDR1 as MDHEN and CDR2 as SYDVKM. This CDR3 is CASTTQRWEEGNQPQHF. In nucleotides, the CDR3 is TGTGCCAGCACCACTCAAAGATGGGAAGAGGGAAACCAGCCCCAGCATTTT.

The CDR3 DNA is TGTGCCAGCAGTGAGGCCAGTAATAGCAATCAGCCCCAGCATTTT. Translated, it gives CASSEASNSNQPQHF. The rearrangement uses TRBV2 and TRBJ1-5; D is uncertain. Trimming took off 3 bases at V and 0 bases at J, with 9 bases between the two ends. CDR1 and CDR2 from the germline V gene are SNHLY and FYNNEI. This CDR3 is built from 15 residues.

The chain recombines TRBV29-1 with TRBJ2-3; D may be TRBD1 or TRBD2 (5 bases each). The CDR3 length is 14 residues. Trimming removed 7 bases from V and 1 base from J, with 15 bases in between. CDR1 and CDR2 (germline): SQVTM, ANQGSEA. The CDR3 here is CSARDRTGTDTQYF. Written as DNA, the CDR3 is TGCAGCGCTCGGGACCGGACGGGCACAGATACGCAGTATTTT.

This chain connects TRBV5-6 to TRBJ2-5; D unclear. Germline values: CDR1 SGHDT, CDR2 YYEEEE. The CDR3 has 11 residues. The V and J ends lost 2 bases and 5 bases respectively, with 4 bases between them. The CDR3 DNA reads TGTGCCAGCAGCTTTAGCGAGACCCAGTACTTC. The encoded protein is CASSFSETQYF.

V gene TRBV28 combines with J gene TRBJ2-7, with a possible D match to TRBD1 (6 bases). Trimming shortened V by 6 bases and J by 6 bases, and 24 bases separated the two germline ends. The CDR3 length is 16 residues. CDR1 is MDHEN, CDR2 SYDVKM, per germline. The CDR3 region is CASRDPGRGLWAEQYF. The DNA for the CDR3 is TGTGCCAGCAGGGACCCGGGCAGGGGCTTATGGGCCGAGCAGTACTTC.

The V call is TRBV5-1, the J call TRBJ2-7; TRBD2 matches at 9 bases. The V gene end was trimmed by 1 base and the J gene end by 2 bases; junction bases not matched to a gene: 7. This CDR3 is 16 amino acids long. Germline V gene lookup returns CDR1 SGHRS and CDR2 YFSETQ. CDR3 in amino acids: CASSLSASGATYEQYF. In DNA, the CDR3 is TGCGCCAGCAGCTTGTCGGCTAGCGGGGCGACCTACGAGCAGTACTTC.

The chain couples TRBV29-1 to TRBJ2-7; weak D call: TRBD2 (5 bases). Germline loops: CDR1 SQVTM, CDR2 ANQGSEA. The CDR3 runs to 14 residues. V lost 6 bases and J lost 3, with 18 bases in between. The CDR3 DNA reads TGCAGCGTCCTGATTAGGCAGCGGAGCTACGAGCAGTACTTC. Amino acids: CSVLIRQRSYEQYF.

The chain links TRBV28 to TRBJ2-5; the match to TRBD1 covers 9 bases. This CDR3 spans 15 amino acids. The V gene's germline CDR1 is MDHEN and CDR2 SYDVKM. J was trimmed by 4 bases and V by 4 bases; bases with no gene match: 7. The CDR3 spells CASSSRTGAGETQYF. The CDR3 nucleotides are TGTGCCAGCAGTTCGAGGACAGGGGCCGGAGAGACCCAGTACTTC.

V usage is TRBV19 and J usage is TRBJ1-5; D is uncertain. V dropped 7 bases and J dropped 4 bases, with 11 bases sitting between them. CDR1 and CDR2 (germline): LNHDA, SQIVND (reference sequence). This CDR3 region has 13 residues. Here the CDR3 DNA reads TGTGCCAGTAAAACAGATAGGAATCAGCCCCAGCATTTT. Translated, it gives CASKTDRNQPQHF.